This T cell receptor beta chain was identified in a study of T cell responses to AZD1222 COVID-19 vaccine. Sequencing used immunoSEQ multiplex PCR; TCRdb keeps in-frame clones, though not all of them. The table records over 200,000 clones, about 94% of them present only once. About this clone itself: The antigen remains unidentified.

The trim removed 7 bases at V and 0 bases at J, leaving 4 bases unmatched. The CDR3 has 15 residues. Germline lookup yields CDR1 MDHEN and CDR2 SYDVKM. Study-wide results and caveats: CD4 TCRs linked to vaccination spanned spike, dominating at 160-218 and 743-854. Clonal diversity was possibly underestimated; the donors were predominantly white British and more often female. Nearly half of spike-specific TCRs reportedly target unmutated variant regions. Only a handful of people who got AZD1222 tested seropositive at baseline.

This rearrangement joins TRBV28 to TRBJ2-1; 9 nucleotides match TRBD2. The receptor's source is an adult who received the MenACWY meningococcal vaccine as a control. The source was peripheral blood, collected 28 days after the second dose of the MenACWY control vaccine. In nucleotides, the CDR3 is TGTGCCAGCACGCGGGGGGGCACCTCCTACAATGAGCAGTTCTTC. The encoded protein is CASTRGGTSYNEQFF.